This record looks at one TCR beta chain sequence and its context. This sample is part of a study of blood T cell repertoires in COVID-19. Looking at the study overall: Samples representing acute and convalescent COVID-19 were sourced from the United States, Italy and Spain.

Clones were sequenced by immunoSEQ multiplex PCR, and TCRdb holds only the in-frame ones, with some missing. The sample has under 250,000 clones; about 83% are singletons. Trimming at V came to 0 bases and at J to 4 bases, leaving 6 bases not matched to a gene. This CDR3 is built from 17 residues. The germline V gene has CDR1 LGHNA and CDR2 YSLEER. The TCR comes from an elderly woman with COVID-19, enrolled during active disease. Sequencing input: peripheral blood. The chain links TRBV4-3 to TRBJ1-1, with 12 bases matching TRBD1. The CDR3 sequence is CASSQEGTGGAATEAFF. The CDR3 nucleotides read TGCGCCAGCAGCCAAGAAGGGACAGGGGGCGCCGCCACTGAAGCTTTCTTT.